This T cell receptor (beta chain) is drawn from a study of T cell responses to AZD1222 COVID-19 vaccine. Points from the study as a whole: Donors were largely white British and mainly female; clonal diversity was possibly underestimated. The study found Spike-specific TCR breadth and depth rose after two AZD1222 doses. The repertoires were collected only after the peak T cell response.

With 3 bases clipped from V and 3 bases from J, the junction kept 8 bases outside the gene matches. The CDR3 totals 16 residues. The germline CDR1 and CDR2 sequences are MDHEN and SYDVKM. Note on this clone: The target antigen is unknown.

Clones were sequenced by immunoSEQ multiplex PCR, and TCRdb holds only the in-frame ones, with some missing. The sample holds some 78,000 clones, roughly 80% seen once. The sequencing used peripheral blood, collected 28 days after the second AZD1222 dose. This TCR derives from an adult who received the AZD1222 COVID-19 vaccine. The rearrangement joins TRBV28 to TRBJ2-1; 7 nucleotides match TRBD2. CDR3 amino acids: CASSLGGTNGYNEQFF. In DNA, the CDR3 is TGTGCCAGCAGTTTGGGAGGGACTAATGGCTACAATGAGCAGTTCTTC.